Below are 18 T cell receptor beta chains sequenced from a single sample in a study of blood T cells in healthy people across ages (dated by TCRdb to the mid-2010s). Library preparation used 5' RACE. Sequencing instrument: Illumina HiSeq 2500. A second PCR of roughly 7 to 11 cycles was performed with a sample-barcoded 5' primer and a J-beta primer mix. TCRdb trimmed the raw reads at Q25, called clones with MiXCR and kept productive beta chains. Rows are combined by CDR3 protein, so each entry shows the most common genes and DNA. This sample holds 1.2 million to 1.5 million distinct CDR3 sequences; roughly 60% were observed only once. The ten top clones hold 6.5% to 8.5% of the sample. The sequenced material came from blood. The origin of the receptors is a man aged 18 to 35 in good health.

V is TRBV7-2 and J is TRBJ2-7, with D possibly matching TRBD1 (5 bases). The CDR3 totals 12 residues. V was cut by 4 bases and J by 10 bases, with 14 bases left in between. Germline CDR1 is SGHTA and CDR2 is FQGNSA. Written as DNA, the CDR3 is TGTGCCAGCAGCTGGGGCAGGGCGGACCAGTACTTC. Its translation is CASSWGRADQYF.

Here the CDR3 DNA reads TGCAGTGCTAGAGATGATGCCCCCCTAGGCTTGGGCGGCCTCACAGATACGCAGTATTTT. It translates to CSARDDAPLGLGGLTDTQYF. This chain uses TRBV20-1 with TRBJ2-3; no clear D. Trimming stripped 0 bases from V and 2 bases from J, with 27 bases between. The CDR3 is 20 residues long. The germline V gene has CDR1 DFQATT and CDR2 SNEGSKA (reference sequence).

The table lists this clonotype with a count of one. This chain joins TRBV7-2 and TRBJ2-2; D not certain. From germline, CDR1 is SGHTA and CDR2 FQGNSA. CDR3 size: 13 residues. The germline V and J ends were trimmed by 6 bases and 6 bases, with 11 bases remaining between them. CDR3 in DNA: TGTGCCAGCAGTCGAAAGATGCCCGGGGAGCTGTTTTTT. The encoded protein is CASSRKMPGELFF.

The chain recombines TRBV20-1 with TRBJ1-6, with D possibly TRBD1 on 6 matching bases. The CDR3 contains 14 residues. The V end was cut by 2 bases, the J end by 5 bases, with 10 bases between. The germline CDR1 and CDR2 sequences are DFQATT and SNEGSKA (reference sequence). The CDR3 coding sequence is TGCAGTGCTAGATCGGGACAAGATAATTCACCCCTCCACTTT. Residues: CSARSGQDNSPLHF.

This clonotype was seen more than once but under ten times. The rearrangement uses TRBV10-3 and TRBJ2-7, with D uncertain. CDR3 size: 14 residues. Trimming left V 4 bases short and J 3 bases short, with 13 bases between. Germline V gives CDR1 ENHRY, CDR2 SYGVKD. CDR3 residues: CAISVAGPDYEQYF. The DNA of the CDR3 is TGTGCCATCAGTGTAGCTGGGCCAGACTACGAGCAGTACTTC.

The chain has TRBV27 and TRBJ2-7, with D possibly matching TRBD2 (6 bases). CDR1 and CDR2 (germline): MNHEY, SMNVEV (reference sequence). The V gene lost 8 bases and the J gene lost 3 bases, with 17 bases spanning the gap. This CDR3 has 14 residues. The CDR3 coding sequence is TGTGCCAGCGGACGCCGGGACGGGGGCTACGAGCAGTACTTC. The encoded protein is CASGRRDGGYEQYF.

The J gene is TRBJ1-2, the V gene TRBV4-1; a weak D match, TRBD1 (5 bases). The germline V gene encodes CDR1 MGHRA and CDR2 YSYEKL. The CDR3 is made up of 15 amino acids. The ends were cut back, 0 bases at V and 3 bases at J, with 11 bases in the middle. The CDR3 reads CASSQDRVRDYGYTF. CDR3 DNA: TGCGCCAGCAGCCAAGACCGGGTCAGGGACTATGGCTACACCTTC.

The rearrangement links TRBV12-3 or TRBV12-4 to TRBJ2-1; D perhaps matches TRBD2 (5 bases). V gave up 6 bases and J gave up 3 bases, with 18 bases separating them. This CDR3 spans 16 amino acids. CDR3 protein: CASRGTSWGIYNEQFF. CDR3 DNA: TGTGCCAGCAGGGGCACTAGTTGGGGAATCTACAATGAGCAGTTCTTC.

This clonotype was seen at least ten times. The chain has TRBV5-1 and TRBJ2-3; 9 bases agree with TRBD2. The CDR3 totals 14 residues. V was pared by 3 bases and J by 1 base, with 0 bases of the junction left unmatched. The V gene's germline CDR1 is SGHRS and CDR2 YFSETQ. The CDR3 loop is CASSWTSGTDTQYF. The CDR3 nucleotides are TGCGCCAGCAGCTGGACTAGCGGCACAGATACGCAGTATTTT.

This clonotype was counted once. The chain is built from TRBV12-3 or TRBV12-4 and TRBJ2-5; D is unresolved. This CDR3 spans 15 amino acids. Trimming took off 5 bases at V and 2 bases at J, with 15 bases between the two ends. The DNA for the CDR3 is TGTGCCAGCAGTCCCCCCGGTCCCGGACAAGAGACCCAGTACTTC. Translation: CASSPPGPGQETQYF.

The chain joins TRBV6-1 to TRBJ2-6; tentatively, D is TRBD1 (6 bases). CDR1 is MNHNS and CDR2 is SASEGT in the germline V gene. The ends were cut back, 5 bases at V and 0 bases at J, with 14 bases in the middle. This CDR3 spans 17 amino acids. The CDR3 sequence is CASSPGHLDSGANVLTF. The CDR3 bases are TGTGCCAGCAGTCCGGGACACCTGGACTCTGGGGCCAACGTCCTGACTTTC.

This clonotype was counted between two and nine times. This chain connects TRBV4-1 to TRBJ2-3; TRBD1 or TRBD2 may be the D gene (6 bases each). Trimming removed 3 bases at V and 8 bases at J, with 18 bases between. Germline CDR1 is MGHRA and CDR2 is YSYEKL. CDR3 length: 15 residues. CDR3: CASSQGGSPTGTQYF. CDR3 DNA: TGCGCCAGCAGCCAGGGGGGCTCTCCGACGGGTACGCAGTATTTT.

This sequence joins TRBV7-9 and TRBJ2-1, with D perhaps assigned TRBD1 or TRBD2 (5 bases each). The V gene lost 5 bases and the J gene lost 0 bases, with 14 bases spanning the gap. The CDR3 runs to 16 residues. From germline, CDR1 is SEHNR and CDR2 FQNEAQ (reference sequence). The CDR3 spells CASSPGDGSSYNEQFF. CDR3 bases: TGTGCCAGCAGCCCCGGGGACGGAAGCTCCTACAATGAGCAGTTCTTC.

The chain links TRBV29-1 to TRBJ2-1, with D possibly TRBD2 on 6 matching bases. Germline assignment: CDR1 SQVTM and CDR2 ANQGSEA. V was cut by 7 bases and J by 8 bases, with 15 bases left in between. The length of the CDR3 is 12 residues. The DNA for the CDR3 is TGCAGCGCCGGCGGGGCCTGGGATGAGCAGTTCTTC. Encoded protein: CSAGGAWDEQFF.

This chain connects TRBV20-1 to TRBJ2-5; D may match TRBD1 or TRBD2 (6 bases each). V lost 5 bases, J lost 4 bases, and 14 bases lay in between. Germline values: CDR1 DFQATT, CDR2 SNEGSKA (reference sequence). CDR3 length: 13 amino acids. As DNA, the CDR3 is TGCAGTGCTTCCCCGGGGGCGGGAGAGACCCAGTACTTC. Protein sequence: CSASPGAGETQYF.

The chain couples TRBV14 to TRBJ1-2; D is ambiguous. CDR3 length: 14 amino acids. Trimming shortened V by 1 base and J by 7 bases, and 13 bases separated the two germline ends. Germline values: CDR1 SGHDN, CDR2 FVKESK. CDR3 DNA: TGTGCCAGCAGCCAAGGCGACGGAAGTTTTGGCTACACCTTC. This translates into CASSQGDGSFGYTF.

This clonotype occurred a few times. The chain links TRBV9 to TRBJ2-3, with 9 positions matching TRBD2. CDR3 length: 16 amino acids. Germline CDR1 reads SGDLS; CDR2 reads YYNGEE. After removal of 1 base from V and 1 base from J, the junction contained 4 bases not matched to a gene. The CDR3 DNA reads TGTGCCAGCAGCGTATCGACTAGCGGAGGCACAGATACGCAGTATTTT. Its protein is CASSVSTSGGTDTQYF.

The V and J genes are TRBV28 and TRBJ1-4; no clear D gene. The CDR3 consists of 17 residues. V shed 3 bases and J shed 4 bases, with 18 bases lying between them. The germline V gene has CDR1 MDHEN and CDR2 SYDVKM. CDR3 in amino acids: CASSFSELGQYNEKLFF. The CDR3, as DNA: TGTGCCAGCAGTTTTTCAGAACTAGGGCAGTATAATGAAAAACTGTTTTTT.